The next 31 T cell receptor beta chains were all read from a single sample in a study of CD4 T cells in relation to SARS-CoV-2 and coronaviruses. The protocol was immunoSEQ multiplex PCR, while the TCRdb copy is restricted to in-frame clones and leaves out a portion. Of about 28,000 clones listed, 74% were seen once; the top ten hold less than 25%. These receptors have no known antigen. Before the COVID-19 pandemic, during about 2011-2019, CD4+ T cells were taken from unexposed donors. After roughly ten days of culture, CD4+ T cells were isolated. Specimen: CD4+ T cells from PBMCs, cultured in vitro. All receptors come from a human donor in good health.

CDR3 coding DNA: TGTGCCAGCAGCTCCGGACTAGCGGGAGGCTGGGAGCAGTTCTTC. Translation gives CASSSGLAGGWEQFF. This chain uses TRBV7-3 with TRBJ2-1; 14 bases line up with TRBD2. The CDR3 has 15 amino acids. In germline, CDR1 is SGHTA, CDR2 FQGTGA. The J segment lost 10 bases and the V segment lost 4 bases, leaving 6 bases of the junction unmatched.

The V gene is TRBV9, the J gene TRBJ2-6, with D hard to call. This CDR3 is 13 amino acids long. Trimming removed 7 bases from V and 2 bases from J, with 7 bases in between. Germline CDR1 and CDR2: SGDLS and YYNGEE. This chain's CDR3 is CASQRAGANVLTF. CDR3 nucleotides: TGTGCCAGCCAAAGGGCTGGGGCCAACGTCCTGACTTTC.

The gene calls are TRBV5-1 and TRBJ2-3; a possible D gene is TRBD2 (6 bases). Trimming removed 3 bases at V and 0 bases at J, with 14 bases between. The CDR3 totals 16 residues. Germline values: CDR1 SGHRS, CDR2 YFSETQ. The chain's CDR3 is CASSSGTQFSTDTQYF. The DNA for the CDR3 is TGCGCCAGCAGCTCCGGGACTCAATTTAGCACAGATACGCAGTATTTT.

CDR3 nucleotide sequence: TGTGCCAGTAGTAACGGGGGTTCCTACAATGAGCAGTTCTTC. This gives the protein CASSNGGSYNEQFF. The chain has TRBV19 and TRBJ2-1; D perhaps matches TRBD2 (6 bases). The CDR3 totals 14 residues. Germline loops: CDR1 LNHDA, CDR2 SQIVND (reference sequence). The V and J ends lost 4 bases and 1 base respectively, with 8 bases between them. Full variable domain (rest looked up from reference TRBV19 and TRBJ2-1): DGGITQSPKYLFRKEGQNVTLSCEQNLNHDAMYWYRQDPGQGLRLIYYSQIVNDFQKGDIAEGYSVSREKKESFPLTVTSAQKNPTAFYLCASSNGGSYNEQFFGPGTRLTVL.

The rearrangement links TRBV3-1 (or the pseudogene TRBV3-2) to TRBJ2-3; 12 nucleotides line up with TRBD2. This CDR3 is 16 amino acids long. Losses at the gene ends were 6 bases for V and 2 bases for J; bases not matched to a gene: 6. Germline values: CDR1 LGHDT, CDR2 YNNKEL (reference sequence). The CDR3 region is CASSRLAGELTDTQYF. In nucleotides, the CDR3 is TGTGCCAGCAGTAGACTAGCGGGGGAACTCACAGATACGCAGTATTTT.

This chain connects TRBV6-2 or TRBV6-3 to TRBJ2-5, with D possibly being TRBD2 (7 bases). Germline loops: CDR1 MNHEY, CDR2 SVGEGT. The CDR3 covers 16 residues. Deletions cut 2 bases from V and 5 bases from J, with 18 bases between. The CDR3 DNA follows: TGTGCCAGCAGTTACGAGAGGGGGGGCGTTGAGGAGACCCAGTACTTC. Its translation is CASSYERGGVEETQYF.

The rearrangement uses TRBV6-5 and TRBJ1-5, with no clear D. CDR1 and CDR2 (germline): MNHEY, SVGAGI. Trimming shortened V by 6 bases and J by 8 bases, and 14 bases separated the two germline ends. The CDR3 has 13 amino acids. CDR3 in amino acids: CASSRTVREPQHF. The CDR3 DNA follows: TGTGCCAGCAGCCGGACCGTCCGGGAGCCCCAGCATTTT.

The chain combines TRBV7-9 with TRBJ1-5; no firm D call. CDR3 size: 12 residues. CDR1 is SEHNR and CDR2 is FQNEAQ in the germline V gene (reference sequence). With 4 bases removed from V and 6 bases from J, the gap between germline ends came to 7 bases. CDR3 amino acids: CASSYPGQPQHF. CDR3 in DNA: TGTGCCAGCAGCTACCCTGGTCAGCCCCAGCATTTT.

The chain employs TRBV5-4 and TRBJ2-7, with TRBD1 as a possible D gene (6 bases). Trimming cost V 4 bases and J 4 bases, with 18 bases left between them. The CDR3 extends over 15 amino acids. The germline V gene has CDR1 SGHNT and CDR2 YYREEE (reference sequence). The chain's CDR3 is CASSPRQGSEYEQYF. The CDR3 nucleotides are TGTGCCAGCAGCCCCCGGCAGGGGAGTGAGTACGAGCAGTACTTC.

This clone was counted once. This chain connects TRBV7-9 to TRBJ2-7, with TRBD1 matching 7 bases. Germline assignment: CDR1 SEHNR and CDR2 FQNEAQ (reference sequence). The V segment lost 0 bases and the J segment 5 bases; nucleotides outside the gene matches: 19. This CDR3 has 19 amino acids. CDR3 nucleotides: TGTGCCAGCAGCTTAGCGAGGGGTTTGAGACAGGGATACGTCGACGAGCAGTACTTC. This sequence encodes CASSLARGLRQGYVDEQYF.

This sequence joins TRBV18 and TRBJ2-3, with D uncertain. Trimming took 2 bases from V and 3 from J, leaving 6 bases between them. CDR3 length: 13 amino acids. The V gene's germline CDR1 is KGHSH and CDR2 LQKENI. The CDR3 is CASSPEATDTQYF. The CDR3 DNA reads TGTGCCAGCTCACCAGAGGCGACAGATACGCAGTATTTT.

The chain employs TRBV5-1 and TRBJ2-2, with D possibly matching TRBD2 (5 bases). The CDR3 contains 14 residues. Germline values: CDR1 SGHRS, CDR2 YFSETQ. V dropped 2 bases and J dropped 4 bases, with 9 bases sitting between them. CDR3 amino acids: CASSFEGGTGELFF. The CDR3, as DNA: TGCGCCAGCAGCTTTGAGGGCGGCACCGGGGAGCTGTTTTTT.

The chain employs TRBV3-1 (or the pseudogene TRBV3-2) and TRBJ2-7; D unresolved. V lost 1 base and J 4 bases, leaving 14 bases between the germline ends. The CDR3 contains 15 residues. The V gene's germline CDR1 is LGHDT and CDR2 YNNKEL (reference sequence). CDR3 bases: TGTGCCAGCAGCCAAGGGTTGGGCTCTATTTACGAGCAGTACTTC. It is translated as CASSQGLGSIYEQYF.

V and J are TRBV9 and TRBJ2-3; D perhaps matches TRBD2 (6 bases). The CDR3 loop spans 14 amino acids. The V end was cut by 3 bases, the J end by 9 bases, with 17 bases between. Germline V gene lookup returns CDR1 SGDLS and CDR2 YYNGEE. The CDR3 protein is CASSASSERGTQYF. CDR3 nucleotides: TGTGCCAGCAGCGCCTCTAGCGAACGAGGGACGCAGTATTTT.

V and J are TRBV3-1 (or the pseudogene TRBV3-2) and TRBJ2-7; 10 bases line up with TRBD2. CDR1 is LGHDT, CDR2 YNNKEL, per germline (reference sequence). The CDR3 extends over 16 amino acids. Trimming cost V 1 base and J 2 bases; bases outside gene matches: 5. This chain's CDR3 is CASSQGSGRLTYEQYF. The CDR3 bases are TGTGCCAGCAGCCAAGGTAGCGGGAGGCTTACCTACGAGCAGTACTTC.

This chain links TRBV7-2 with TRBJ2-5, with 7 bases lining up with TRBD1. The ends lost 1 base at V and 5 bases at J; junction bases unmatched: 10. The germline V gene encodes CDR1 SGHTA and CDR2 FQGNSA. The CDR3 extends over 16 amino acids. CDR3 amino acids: CASSLGSNRGRETQYF. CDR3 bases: TGTGCCAGCAGCTTAGGCTCCAACAGGGGTCGGGAGACCCAGTACTTC.

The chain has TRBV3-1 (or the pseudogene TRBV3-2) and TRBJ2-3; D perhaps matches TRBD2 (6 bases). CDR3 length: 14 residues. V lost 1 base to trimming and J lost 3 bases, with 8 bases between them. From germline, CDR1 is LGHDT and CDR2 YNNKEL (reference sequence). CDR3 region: CASSQGLATDTQYF. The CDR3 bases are TGTGCCAGCAGCCAAGGGCTAGCGACAGATACGCAGTATTTT.

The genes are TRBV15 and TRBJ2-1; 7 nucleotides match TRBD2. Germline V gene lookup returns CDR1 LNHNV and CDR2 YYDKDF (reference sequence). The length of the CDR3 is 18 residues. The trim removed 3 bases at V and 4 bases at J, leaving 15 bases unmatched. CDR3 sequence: CATSSSTSAPRAYNEQFF. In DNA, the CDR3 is TGTGCCACCAGCAGCTCCACTAGCGCCCCAAGGGCTTACAATGAGCAGTTCTTC.

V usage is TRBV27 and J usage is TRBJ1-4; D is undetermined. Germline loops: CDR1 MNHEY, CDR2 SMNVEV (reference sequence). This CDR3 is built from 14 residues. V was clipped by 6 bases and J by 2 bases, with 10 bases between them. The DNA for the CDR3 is TGTGCCAGCAGGCGGGCGTACACTAATGAAAAACTGTTTTTT. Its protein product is CASRRAYTNEKLFF. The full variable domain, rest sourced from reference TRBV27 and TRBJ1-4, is EAQVTQNPRYLITVTGKKLTVTCSQNMNHEYMSWYRQDPGLGLRQIYYSMNVEVTDKGDVPEGYKVSRKEKRNFPLILESPSPNQTSLYFCASRRAYTNEKLFFGSGTQLSVL.

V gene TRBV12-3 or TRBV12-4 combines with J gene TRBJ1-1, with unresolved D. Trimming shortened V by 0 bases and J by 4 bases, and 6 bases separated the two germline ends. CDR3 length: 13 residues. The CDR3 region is CASSLAGGTEAFF. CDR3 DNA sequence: TGTGCCAGCAGTTTAGCGGGTGGCACTGAAGCTTTCTTT.

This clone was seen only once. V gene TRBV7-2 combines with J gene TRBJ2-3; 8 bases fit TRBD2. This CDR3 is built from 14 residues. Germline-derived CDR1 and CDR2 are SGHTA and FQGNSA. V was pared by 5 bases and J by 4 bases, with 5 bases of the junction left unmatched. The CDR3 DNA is TGTGCCAGCAGCCCAGGACTAGCAGCAGATACGCAGTATTTT. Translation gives CASSPGLAADTQYF.

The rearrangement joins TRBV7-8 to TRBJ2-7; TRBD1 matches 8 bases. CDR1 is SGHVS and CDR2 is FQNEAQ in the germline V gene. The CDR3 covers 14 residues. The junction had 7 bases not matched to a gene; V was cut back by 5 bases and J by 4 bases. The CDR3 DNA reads TGTGCCAGCAGCCCGACAGGGGTGCTTTACGAGCAGTACTTC. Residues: CASSPTGVLYEQYF.

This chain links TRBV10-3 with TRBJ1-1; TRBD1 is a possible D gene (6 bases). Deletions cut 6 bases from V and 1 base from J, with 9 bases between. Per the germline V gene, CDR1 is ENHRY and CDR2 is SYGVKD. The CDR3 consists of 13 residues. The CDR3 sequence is CAISLGQNTEAFF. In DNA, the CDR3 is TGTGCCATCAGCCTGGGACAGAACACTGAAGCTTTCTTT.

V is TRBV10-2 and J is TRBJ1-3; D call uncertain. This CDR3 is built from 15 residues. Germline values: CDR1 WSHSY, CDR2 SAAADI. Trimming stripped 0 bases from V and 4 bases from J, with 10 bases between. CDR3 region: CASSESKDPGNTIYF. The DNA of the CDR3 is TGCGCCAGCAGTGAGTCGAAGGATCCCGGAAACACCATATATTTT.

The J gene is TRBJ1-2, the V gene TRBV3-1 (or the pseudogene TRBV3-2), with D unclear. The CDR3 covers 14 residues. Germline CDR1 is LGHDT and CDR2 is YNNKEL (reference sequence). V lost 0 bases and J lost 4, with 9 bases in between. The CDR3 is CASSQDFLSYGYTF. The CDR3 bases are TGTGCCAGCAGCCAAGATTTCCTGAGCTATGGCTACACCTTC.

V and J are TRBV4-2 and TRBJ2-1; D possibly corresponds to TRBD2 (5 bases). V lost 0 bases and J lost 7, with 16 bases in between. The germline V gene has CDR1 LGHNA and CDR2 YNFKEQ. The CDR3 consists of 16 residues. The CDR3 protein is CASSQDRPLGGNEQFF. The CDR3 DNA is TGTGCCAGCAGCCAAGATCGCCCCCTAGGAGGAAATGAGCAGTTCTTC.

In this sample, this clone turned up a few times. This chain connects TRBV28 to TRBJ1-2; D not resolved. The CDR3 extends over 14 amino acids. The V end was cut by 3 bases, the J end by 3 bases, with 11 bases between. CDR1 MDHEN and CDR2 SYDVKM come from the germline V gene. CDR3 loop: CASSFMGNYYGYTF. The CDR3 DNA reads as TGTGCCAGCAGTTTTATGGGCAACTACTATGGCTACACCTTC.

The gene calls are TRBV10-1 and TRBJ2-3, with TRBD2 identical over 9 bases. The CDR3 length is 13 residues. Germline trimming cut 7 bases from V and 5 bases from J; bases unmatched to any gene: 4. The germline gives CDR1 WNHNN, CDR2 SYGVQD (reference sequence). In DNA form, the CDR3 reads TGCGCCAGCATCCTAGCGGGGATAGATACGCAGTATTTT. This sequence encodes CASILAGIDTQYF.

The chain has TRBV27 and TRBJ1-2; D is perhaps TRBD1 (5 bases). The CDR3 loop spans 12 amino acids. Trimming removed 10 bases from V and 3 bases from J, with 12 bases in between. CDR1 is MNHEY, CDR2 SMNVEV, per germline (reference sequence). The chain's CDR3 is CATADSYYGYTF. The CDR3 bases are TGTGCCACCGCCGACAGCTACTATGGCTACACCTTC.

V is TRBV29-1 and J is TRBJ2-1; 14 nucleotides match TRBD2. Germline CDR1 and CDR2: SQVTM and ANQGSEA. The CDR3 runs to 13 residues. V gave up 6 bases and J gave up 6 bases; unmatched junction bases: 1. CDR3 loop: CSVGTSGSNEQFF. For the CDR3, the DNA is TGCAGCGTCGGGACTAGCGGGAGCAATGAGCAGTTCTTC.

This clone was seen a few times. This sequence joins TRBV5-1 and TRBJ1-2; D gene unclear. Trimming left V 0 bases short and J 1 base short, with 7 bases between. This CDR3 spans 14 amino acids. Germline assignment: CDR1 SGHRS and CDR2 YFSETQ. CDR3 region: CASSLEFGNYGYTF. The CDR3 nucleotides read TGCGCCAGCAGCTTGGAATTCGGTAACTATGGCTACACCTTC.